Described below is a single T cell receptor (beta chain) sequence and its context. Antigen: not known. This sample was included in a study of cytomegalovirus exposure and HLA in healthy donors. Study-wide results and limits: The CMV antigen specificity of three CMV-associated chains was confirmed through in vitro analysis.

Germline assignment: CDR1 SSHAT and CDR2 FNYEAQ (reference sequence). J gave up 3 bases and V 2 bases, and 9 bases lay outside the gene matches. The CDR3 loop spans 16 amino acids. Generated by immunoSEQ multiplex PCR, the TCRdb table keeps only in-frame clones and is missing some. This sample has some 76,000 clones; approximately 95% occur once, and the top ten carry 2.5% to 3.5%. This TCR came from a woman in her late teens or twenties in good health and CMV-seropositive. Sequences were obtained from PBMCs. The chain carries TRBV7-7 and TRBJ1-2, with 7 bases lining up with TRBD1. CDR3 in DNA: TGTGCCAGCAGCTTAAGATTCCGGGACAGCTACTATGGCTACACCTTC. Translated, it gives CASSLRFRDSYYGYTF.